The rows below give T cell receptor beta chains drawn from one sample of a study of cytomegalovirus exposure and HLA in healthy donors. Repertoires were generated with immunoSEQ multiplex PCR, while TCRdb's copy carries only in-frame clones and drops some. The data contain about 50,000 clones, around 81% of them singletons. Material: PBMCs. Every receptor here comes from a man between 25 and 39 years old in good health and CMV-seropositive. CDR3s include the opening cysteine and the closing phenylalanine or tryptophan. A D gene is named only where the DNA matches it firmly. Rows may omit the clone size; those that give it use once, few, many or a size class.

v_gene: TRBV18; abundance: .; d_gene: .; j_gene: TRBJ2-2; CDR3nt: TGTGCCAGCTCACAAGGACACCCAAACACCGGGGAGCTGTTTTTT; CDR3aa: CASSQGHPNTGELFF
v_gene: TRBV5-1; abundance: .; d_gene: TRBD1; j_gene: TRBJ2-7; CDR3nt: TGCGCCAGCAGCTTGGGCCCGACAGGGGGGGGATACGAGCAGTACTTC; CDR3aa: CASSLGPTGGGYEQYF
v_gene: TRBV2; abundance: .; d_gene: .; j_gene: TRBJ2-4; CDR3nt: TGTGCCAGCAGTGAAGCGTTGGGCAGCCAGTACTTC; CDR3aa: CASSEALGSQYF
v_gene: TRBV29-1; abundance: once; d_gene: .; j_gene: TRBJ2-7; CDR3nt: TGCAGCGTTGGTCTAACCGCCTACGAGCAGTACTTC; CDR3aa: CSVGLTAYEQYF
v_gene: TRBV28; abundance: few; d_gene: .; j_gene: TRBJ1-1; CDR3nt: TGTGCCAGCAGTTTATTGAGGGGGTCTGAAGCTTTCTTT; CDR3aa: CASSLLRGSEAFF
v_gene: TRBV14; abundance: .; d_gene: TRBD1; j_gene: TRBJ1-1; CDR3nt: TGTGCCAGCAGCCAAGTTGGGACAGGGCACACTGAAGCTTTCTTT; CDR3aa: CASSQVGTGHTEAFF
v_gene: TRBV27; abundance: .; d_gene: TRBD1; j_gene: TRBJ2-5; CDR3nt: TGTGCCAGCAAACTGACAGGGACCTTCCAAGAGACCCAGTACTTC; CDR3aa: CASKLTGTFQETQYF
v_gene: TRBV14; abundance: .; d_gene: .; j_gene: TRBJ1-1; CDR3nt: TGTGCCAGCAGCCAAGATCCAGGGATGAACACTGAAGCTTTCTTT; CDR3aa: CASSQDPGMNTEAFF
v_gene: TRBV6-5; abundance: few; d_gene: TRBD1; j_gene: TRBJ2-1; CDR3nt: TGTGCCAGCAGTTCAGCCGGGACAGGGAAGAATGAGCAGTTCTTC; CDR3aa: CASSSAGTGKNEQFF
v_gene: TRBV2; abundance: few; d_gene: .; j_gene: TRBJ2-1; CDR3nt: TGTGCCAGCAGTTCCCTAGCACGAGAATACAATGAGCAGTTCTTC; CDR3aa: CASSSLAREYNEQFF
v_gene: TRBV9; abundance: .; d_gene: TRBD2; j_gene: TRBJ2-7; CDR3nt: TGTGCCAGCAGCCCCAGCGGGGGGGCGGGGTCCTACGAGCAGTACTTC; CDR3aa: CASSPSGGAGSYEQYF
v_gene: TRBV2; abundance: few; d_gene: TRBD1; j_gene: TRBJ1-4; CDR3nt: TGTGCCAGCAGTCCGACAGGGAATAATGAAAAACTGTTTTTT; CDR3aa: CASSPTGNNEKLFF
v_gene: TRBV6-1; abundance: .; d_gene: .; j_gene: TRBJ2-7; CDR3nt: TGTGCCAGCAATGGGAGAGAGCAGTACTTC; CDR3aa: CASNGREQYF
v_gene: TRBV19; abundance: .; d_gene: .; j_gene: TRBJ2-3; CDR3nt: TGTGCCAGTAGTCCCTGGACAGTAGATACGCAGTATTTT; CDR3aa: CASSPWTVDTQYF
v_gene: TRBV28; abundance: .; d_gene: .; j_gene: TRBJ2-4; CDR3nt: TGTGCCAGCAGTTTGGGGGGGACAGGAAACATTCAGTACTTC; CDR3aa: CASSLGGTGNIQYF
v_gene: TRBV9; abundance: .; d_gene: TRBD2; j_gene: TRBJ2-5; CDR3nt: TGTGCCAGCAGCAAGGCGGGGGAAGAGACCCAGTACTTC; CDR3aa: CASSKAGEETQYF
v_gene: TRBV28; abundance: .; d_gene: TRBD2; j_gene: TRBJ2-7; CDR3nt: TGTGCCAGCACCCGGGGGGGGTCCTACGAGCAGTACTTC; CDR3aa: CASTRGGSYEQYF
v_gene: TRBV9; abundance: .; d_gene: .; j_gene: TRBJ1-6; CDR3nt: TGTGCCAGCAGTGCCCCGGCGCAGGGGATTAATTCACCCCTCCACTTT; CDR3aa: CASSAPAQGINSPLHF
v_gene: TRBV12-5; abundance: .; d_gene: .; j_gene: TRBJ2-2; CDR3nt: TGTGCTAGTGGTTTGGCCCCCAAGGGATCAGGGGTCGCCGGGGAGCTGTTTTTT; CDR3aa: CASGLAPKGSGVAGELFF
v_gene: TRBV29-1; abundance: once; d_gene: .; j_gene: TRBJ2-7; CDR3nt: TGCAGCGTTGAAGGACAGTACTCCTACGAGCAGTACTTC; CDR3aa: CSVEGQYSYEQYF
v_gene: TRBV7-2; abundance: .; d_gene: TRBD2; j_gene: TRBJ2-5; CDR3nt: TGTGCCAGCAGCCTTACTAGCGGGGGGGTCCAAGAGACCCAGTACTTC; CDR3aa: CASSLTSGGVQETQYF